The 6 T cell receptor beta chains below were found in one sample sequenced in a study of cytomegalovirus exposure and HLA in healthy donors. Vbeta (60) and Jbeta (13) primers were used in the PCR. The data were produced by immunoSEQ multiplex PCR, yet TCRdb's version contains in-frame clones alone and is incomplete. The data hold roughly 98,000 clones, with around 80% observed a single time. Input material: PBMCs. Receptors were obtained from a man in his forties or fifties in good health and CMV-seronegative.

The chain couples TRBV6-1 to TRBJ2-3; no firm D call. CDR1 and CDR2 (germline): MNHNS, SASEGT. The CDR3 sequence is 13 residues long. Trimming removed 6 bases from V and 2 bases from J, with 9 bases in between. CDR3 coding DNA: TGTGCCAGCAGCCGCCAGAACACAGATACGCAGTATTTT. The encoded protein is CASSRQNTDTQYF.

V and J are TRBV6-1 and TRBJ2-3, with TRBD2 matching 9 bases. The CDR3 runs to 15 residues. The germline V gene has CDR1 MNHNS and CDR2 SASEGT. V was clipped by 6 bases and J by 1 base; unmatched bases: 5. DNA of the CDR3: TGTGCCAGCAGCGGGACTAGCAGGGGCACAGATACGCAGTATTTT. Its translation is CASSGTSRGTDTQYF.

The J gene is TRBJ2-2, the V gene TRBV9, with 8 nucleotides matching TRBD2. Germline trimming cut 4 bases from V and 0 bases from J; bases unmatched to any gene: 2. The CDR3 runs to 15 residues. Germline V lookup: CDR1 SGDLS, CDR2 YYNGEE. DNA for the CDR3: TGTGCCAGCAGCCCGGGGGGGGCGAACACCGGGGAGCTGTTTTTT. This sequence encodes CASSPGGANTGELFF.

The CDR3 region has the DNA TGTGCCAGTACCGGCGGGGGAGCCTCTGGGGCCAACGTCCTGACTTTC. Its translation: CASTGGGASGANVLTF. The V and J genes are TRBV19 and TRBJ2-6; 7 nucleotides match TRBD2. The CDR3 loop spans 16 amino acids. Germline trimming cut 7 bases from V and 0 bases from J; bases unmatched to any gene: 6. Germline V gene data show CDR1 as LNHDA and CDR2 as SQIVND (reference sequence).

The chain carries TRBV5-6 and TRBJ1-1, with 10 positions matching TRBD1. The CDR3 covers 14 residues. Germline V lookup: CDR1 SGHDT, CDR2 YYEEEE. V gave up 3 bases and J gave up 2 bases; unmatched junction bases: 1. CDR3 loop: CASSWDRGNTEAFF. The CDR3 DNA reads TGTGCCAGCAGCTGGGACAGGGGTAACACTGAAGCTTTCTTT.

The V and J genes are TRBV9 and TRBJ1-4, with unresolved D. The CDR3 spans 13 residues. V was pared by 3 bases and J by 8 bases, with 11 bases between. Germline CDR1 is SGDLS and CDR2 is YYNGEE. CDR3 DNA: TGTGCCAGCAGCGGAGCCCCCAGGGAAAAACTGTTTTTT. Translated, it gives CASSGAPREKLFF. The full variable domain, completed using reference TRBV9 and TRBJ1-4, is DSGVTQTPKHLITATGQRVTLRCSPRSGDLSVYWYQQSLDQGLQFLIQYYNGEERAKGNILERFSAQQFPDLHSELNLSSLELGDSALYFCASSGAPREKLFFGSGTQLSVL.